The 19 T cell receptor beta chains below were found in one sample sequenced in a study of beta chain features in type 1 diabetes. Expressed TCRB transcripts were sequenced because the isolated RNA had all been reverse transcribed beforehand. The table came from immunoSEQ multiplex PCR; TCRdb's copy has only in-frame clones and leaves some out. The repertoire holds some 160,000 clones, with approximately 9.9% as singletons. The sequencing input was central memory CD4+ T cells from blood. The receptor set was obtained from a woman aged 18-29 years in good health.

This clone has only a few counts. As DNA, the CDR3 is TGTGCCAGCAGCTCGAGGGAACCCCCCTACGAGCAGTACTTC. This encodes CASSSREPPYEQYF. The genes are TRBV5-8 and TRBJ2-7, with D perhaps TRBD2 (5 bases). In germline, CDR1 is SGHTS, CDR2 YDEGEE. The CDR3 contains 14 residues. Trimming took off 3 bases at V and 2 bases at J, with 12 bases between the two ends.

The V call is TRBV19, the J call TRBJ1-1; TRBD1 aligns across 10 bases. The CDR3 is 15 residues long. Germline lookup yields CDR1 LNHDA and CDR2 SQIVND (reference sequence). Germline trimming cut 5 bases from V and 4 bases from J; bases unmatched to any gene: 7. CDR3: CASSYGTGVGTEAFF. The CDR3 nucleotides read TGTGCCAGTAGTTACGGGACAGGGGTCGGCACTGAAGCTTTCTTT.

This clone has a handful of counts. The rearrangement uses TRBV2 and TRBJ1-3; TRBD1 might be the D (5 bases). Looked up from germline, CDR1 is SNHLY and CDR2 is FYNNEI. The CDR3 spans 15 residues. V dropped 0 bases and J dropped 10 bases, with 16 bases sitting between them. This CDR3 is CASSEAGAGLRTIYF. CDR3 DNA sequence: TGTGCCAGCAGTGAAGCTGGTGCAGGGCTTCGGACCATATATTTT. Complete variable domain (other parts from reference TRBV2 and TRBJ1-3): EPEVTQTPSHQVTQMGQEVILRCVPISNHLYFYWYRQILGQKVEFLVSFYNNEISEKSEIFDDQFSVERPDGSNFTLKIRSTKLEDSAMYFCASSEAGAGLRTIYFGEGSWLTVV.

The chain couples TRBV7-2 to TRBJ2-5, with D maybe TRBD2 (5 bases). CDR3 length: 14 residues. V was clipped by 1 base and J by 2 bases, with 8 bases between them. CDR1 SGHTA and CDR2 FQGNSA come from the germline V gene. CDR3 nucleotide sequence: TGTGCCAGCAGCTTAGGGGAGTGGCAAGAGACCCAGTACTTC. Protein: CASSLGEWQETQYF.

This clone was observed many times. The rearrangement uses TRBV30 and TRBJ2-1, with 14 bases matching TRBD2. Germline V lookup: CDR1 GTSNPN, CDR2 SVGIG (reference sequence). With 8 bases clipped from V and 8 bases from J, the junction kept 8 bases outside the gene matches. The CDR3 runs to 14 residues. In nucleotides, the CDR3 is TGTGCCGTGGGGACTAGCGGGGGATCGGATGAGCAGTTCTTC. Amino acid sequence: CAVGTSGGSDEQFF.

With regard to this clone: The identical CDR3 is also encoded by other nucleotide sequences in the sample. This chain connects TRBV6-5 to TRBJ1-1; D perhaps matches TRBD1 (5 bases). The germline V gene encodes CDR1 MNHEY and CDR2 SVGAGI. Trimming stripped 5 bases from V and 2 bases from J, with 9 bases between. This CDR3 is built from 13 residues. The CDR3 protein is CASSPTGNTEAFF. The CDR3 DNA is TGTGCCAGCAGTCCCACAGGAAACACTGAAGCTTTCTTT.

The sample holds a few counts of this clone. CDR3 protein: CASSEALRSGETQYF. The CDR3 DNA reads as TGTGCCAGCAGTGAAGCGCTTCGTAGCGGAGAGACCCAGTACTTC. The rearrangement uses TRBV2 and TRBJ2-5; a weak D match, TRBD2 (6 bases). Germline CDR1 reads SNHLY; CDR2 reads FYNNEI. V was trimmed by 0 bases and J by 4 bases, leaving 12 bases between them. CDR3 length: 15 residues.

The chain has TRBV27 and TRBJ2-7; a possible D gene is TRBD1 (5 bases). V was cut by 1 base and J by 3 bases, with 10 bases left in between. There are 14 residues in the CDR3. Germline CDR1 and CDR2: MNHEY and SMNVEV (reference sequence). The CDR3 spells CASSLFQGIYEQYF. CDR3 sequence (DNA): TGTGCCAGCAGTTTATTCCAGGGAATCTACGAGCAGTACTTC.

In DNA, the CDR3 is TGTGCCAGCAGCCATACACCGAAGGGGAGGACTGAAGCTTTCTTT. Residues: CASSHTPKGRTEAFF. The chain links TRBV4-2 to TRBJ1-1, with D perhaps TRBD1 (5 bases). Trimming shortened V by 3 bases and J by 5 bases, and 16 bases separated the two germline ends. Germline V gene sequence: CDR1 LGHNA, CDR2 YNFKEQ. The CDR3 has 15 amino acids.

This clone was seen a handful of times. This chain uses TRBV27 with TRBJ1-2, with D possibly being TRBD1 (5 bases). Per germline, CDR1 MNHEY and CDR2 SMNVEV (reference sequence). The CDR3 sequence is 13 residues long. Trimming removed 6 bases from V and 5 bases from J, with 13 bases in between. CDR3 amino acids: CASRLGTDYGYTF. The CDR3 bases are TGTGCCAGCAGATTGGGGACTGATTATGGCTACACCTTC.

The sample holds many counts of this clone. The rearrangement links TRBV7-2 to TRBJ2-2, with D hard to call. This CDR3 is 14 amino acids long. Trimming took 0 bases from V and 4 from J, leaving 6 bases between them. CDR1 and CDR2 from the germline V gene are SGHTA and FQGNSA. The CDR3 protein is CASSLAAGTGELFF. In DNA form, the CDR3 reads TGTGCCAGCAGCTTAGCAGCCGGCACCGGGGAGCTGTTTTTT.

This chain uses TRBV2 with TRBJ2-1; 10 bases align to TRBD1. The CDR3 totals 16 residues. Germline values: CDR1 SNHLY, CDR2 FYNNEI. Trimming cost V 7 bases and J 7 bases; bases outside gene matches: 13. The CDR3 DNA sequence: TGTGCCAGCACCTCCATTCTCGGACAGGGGGTGAATGAGCAGTTCTTC. Protein product: CASTSILGQGVNEQFF.

This clone was recorded many times. This sequence joins TRBV13 and TRBJ1-2; 7 bases fit TRBD1. This CDR3 has 15 residues. Unmatched junction bases numbered 6, after V lost 5 bases and J lost 0 bases. Germline loops: CDR1 PRHDT, CDR2 FYEKMQ (reference sequence). The CDR3 is CASSVAGTANYGYTF. The CDR3 DNA sequence: TGTGCCAGCAGCGTCGCCGGGACAGCTAACTATGGCTACACCTTC.

The rearrangement joins TRBV7-2 to TRBJ1-2, with a possible D match to TRBD1 (6 bases). Germline lookup yields CDR1 SGHTA and CDR2 FQGNSA. V lost 3 bases to trimming and J lost 6 bases, with 20 bases between them. The CDR3 length is 16 residues. In DNA form, the CDR3 reads TGTGCCAGCAGCTTTAGACAGGCCGACCATAAAGATGGCTACACCTTC. Translating it yields CASSFRQADHKDGYTF.

The chain links TRBV7-3 to TRBJ2-3; TRBD2 might be the D (5 bases). V lost 3 bases, J lost 3 bases, and 16 bases lay in between. Germline V CDR1 and CDR2: SGHTA, FQGTGA. The CDR3 sequence is 16 residues long. The CDR3 sequence: CASSLSPFSGTDTQYF. In DNA form, the CDR3 reads TGTGCCAGCAGCTTGTCACCCTTCTCGGGGACAGATACGCAGTATTTT.

This clone was seen only a few times. The rearrangement links TRBV7-8 to TRBJ2-5; tentatively, D is TRBD2 (6 bases). V lost 5 bases, J lost 5 bases, and 18 bases lay in between. Germline CDR1 is SGHVS and CDR2 is FQNEAQ. The CDR3 length is 15 residues. CDR3 amino acids: CASSAKGLFLETQYF. CDR3 DNA: TGTGCCAGCAGCGCCAAGGGACTCTTCCTGGAGACCCAGTACTTC.

J is TRBJ1-1 and V is TRBV9; TRBD1 is a possible D gene (6 bases). Germline CDR1 reads SGDLS; CDR2 reads YYNGEE. Trimming removed 0 bases from V and 7 bases from J, with 10 bases in between. The CDR3 covers 13 residues. CDR3 amino acids: CASSVDADSEAFF. Here the CDR3 DNA reads TGTGCCAGCAGCGTAGACGCGGACAGTGAAGCTTTCTTT.

In this sample, this clone turned up many times. The CDR3 sequence: CASSLDPPFMKRDIQYF. The CDR3 bases are TGTGCCAGCAGCTTAGACCCGCCTTTTATGAAGCGGGACATTCAGTACTTC. This sequence joins TRBV7-2 and TRBJ2-4; possible D gene TRBD2, 6 bases. The CDR3 runs 17 residues. V shed 1 base and J shed 8 bases, with 21 bases lying between them. Germline V gene sequence: CDR1 SGHTA, CDR2 FQGNSA. The full variable domain, completed using reference TRBV7-2 and TRBJ2-4, is GAGVSQSPSNKVTEKGKDVELRCDPISGHTALYWYRQSLGQGLEFLIYFQGNSAPDKSGLPSDRFSAERTGGSVSTLTIQRTQQEDSAVYLCASSLDPPFMKRDIQYFGAGTRLSVL.

There are a few counts of this clone. The rearrangement joins TRBV19 to TRBJ1-5; 9 bases are shared with TRBD1. This CDR3 has 15 residues. The V segment lost 8 bases and the J segment 11 bases; nucleotides outside the gene matches: 16. The germline V gene encodes CDR1 LNHDA and CDR2 SQIVND (reference sequence). The DNA of the CDR3 is TGTGCCAGTTCCAGGACAGGGGAGATCCCCACGGCCCAGCATTTT. This codes for CASSRTGEIPTAQHF.